Ten or more counts support the clone carrying this T cell receptor (beta chain). What it binds is unknown. This CDR3 has 15 amino acids. V shed 4 bases and J shed 6 bases, with 19 bases lying between them. Per the germline V gene, CDR1 is LGHNA and CDR2 is YSLEER. The sample belongs to a study of regulatory T cells in long-lasting Graves disease. HTBI primers from iRepertoire and Arm-PCR of CDR3 regions yielded the TCR beta libraries. In TCRdb, the multiplex PCR reads were re-called with MiXCR into one record per CDR3 protein. The sample lists roughly 420,000 distinct CDR3 sequences, about 15% occurring once. The study, taken as a whole, reports: Favored gene segments in persistent disease were TRBV28, TRBJ1-2 and TRBJ2-5.

Time point indicated: newly diagnosed GD, antithyroid drugs for less than 3 months. The TCR library was made from RNA extracted from PBMCs. By American Thyroid Association guidelines, Graves' disease was diagnosed in the cohort. The source of the patients was an endocrinology department in Xi'an, China. These data were likewise used in another study, on T cells in Graves' hyperthyroidism and ophthalmopathy. Turning to that study: Most thyroid clonotypes with frequency above 0.001 were detected in blood.

The source of this sequence is a woman aged 25-40 years with Graves disease. Sequenced material: peripheral blood mononuclear cells (PBMCs), taken at new diagnosis, from a patient treated with antithyroid drugs. This chain links TRBV4-3 with TRBJ2-7, with a possible D match to TRBD2 (6 bases). The CDR3 spells CASSRSGGIASEQYF. As DNA, the CDR3 is TGCGCCAGCAGCCGTTCCGGGGGTATTGCTTCCGAGCAGTACTTC.